This passage covers 10 T cell receptor beta chains from one sample sequenced in a study of CD4+ T cells in melanoma. The method was immunoSEQ multiplex PCR; TCRdb's version includes in-frame clones alone and lacks a portion of them. This table holds 110,000 to 150,000 clones, around 90% found once. These receptor sequences come from a human donor with melanoma.

The chain is built from TRBV2 and TRBJ1-2; the D gene is possibly TRBD1 (6 bases). The ends were cut back, 7 bases at V and 7 bases at J, with 16 bases in the middle. Per germline, CDR1 SNHLY and CDR2 FYNNEI. This CDR3 contains 13 residues. The CDR3 DNA is TGTGCCAGCACCGAAAGGGGGGCGGGTGGCTACACCTTC. It is translated as CASTERGAGGYTF.

The rearrangement links TRBV29-1 to TRBJ1-1, with TRBD1 as a possible D gene (5 bases). This CDR3 is built from 11 residues. Trimming stripped 7 bases from V and 11 bases from J, with 17 bases between. The V gene's germline CDR1 is SQVTM and CDR2 ANQGSEA. For the CDR3, the DNA is TGCAGCGGGGCTACCGGGACTTTGGCTTTCTTT. Translating gives CSGATGTLAFF.

This chain connects TRBV7-9 to TRBJ1-1; D is uncertain. V was shortened by 5 bases and J by 1 base, with 5 bases between the two germline ends. This CDR3 contains 12 residues. Germline V lookup: CDR1 SEHNR, CDR2 FQNEAQ (reference sequence). DNA for the CDR3: TGTGCCAGCAGCAAACCGAACACTGAAGCTTTCTTT. Translated, it gives CASSKPNTEAFF.

V gene TRBV11-2 combines with J gene TRBJ1-2; 10 bases are shared with TRBD1. The CDR3 extends over 14 amino acids. With V trimmed by 5 bases and J by 8 bases, 8 bases remained unmatched. Germline values: CDR1 SGHAT, CDR2 FQNNGV. The CDR3 spells CASSKRGQGIGYTF. The DNA for the CDR3 is TGTGCCAGCAGCAAAAGGGGACAGGGGATCGGCTACACCTTC.

The chain uses TRBV5-6 and TRBJ1-1; possibly TRBD1 for D (5 bases). CDR3 length: 13 residues. V was cut by 1 base and J by 10 bases, with 14 bases left in between. Germline V gene data show CDR1 as SGHDT and CDR2 as YYEEEE. DNA for the CDR3: TGTGCCAGCAGCTTGACAGGTACGTCGCGAGCTTTCTTT. Translated, it gives CASSLTGTSRAFF.

J is TRBJ1-5 and V is TRBV9; a weak D match, TRBD1 (5 bases). The CDR3 is 15 amino acids. CDR1 is SGDLS, CDR2 YYNGEE, per germline. V was trimmed by 4 bases and J by 2 bases, leaving 13 bases between them. CDR3: CASSRDGSGNQPQHF. DNA for the CDR3: TGTGCCAGCAGCAGGGACGGGTCTGGCAATCAGCCCCAGCATTTT.

The chain combines TRBV5-1 with TRBJ2-7; 8 nucleotides align to TRBD1. V dropped 4 bases and J dropped 5; count of bases not matched to a gene: 8. The germline CDR1 and CDR2 sequences are SGHRS and YFSETQ. The CDR3 consists of 14 residues. CDR3 sequence reads: CASSPDRVRDEQYF. As DNA, the CDR3 is TGCGCCAGCAGCCCGGACAGGGTTAGGGACGAGCAGTACTTC.

The chain has TRBV5-1 and TRBJ1-4, with 9 bases lining up with TRBD1. Looked up from germline, CDR1 is SGHRS and CDR2 is YFSETQ. The CDR3 runs 15 residues. After removal of 0 bases from V and 7 bases from J, the junction contained 4 bases not matched to a gene. In nucleotides, the CDR3 is TGCGCCAGCAGCTTGGAAGCGACAGGGGGTGAAAAACTGTTTTTT. It encodes CASSLEATGGEKLFF.

The chain recombines TRBV5-1 with TRBJ1-1, with a possible D match to TRBD1 (5 bases). Germline values: CDR1 SGHRS, CDR2 YFSETQ. V was shortened by 3 bases and J by 0 bases, with 9 bases between the two germline ends. CDR3 length equals 14 residues. DNA of the CDR3: TGCGCCAGCAGCTCGCAGACAGTGAACACTGAAGCTTTCTTT. Translated, it gives CASSSQTVNTEAFF.

This CDR3 reads CASTPGQFKPGERYYGYTF. The DNA for the CDR3 is TGTGCCAGTACCCCGGGGCAATTCAAGCCAGGCGAACGTTACTATGGCTACACCTTC. The chain joins TRBV19 to TRBJ1-2; possible D gene TRBD1, 5 bases. Trimming removed 7 bases at V and 3 bases at J, with 30 bases between. The CDR3 loop spans 19 amino acids. In germline, CDR1 is LNHDA, CDR2 SQIVND (reference sequence).